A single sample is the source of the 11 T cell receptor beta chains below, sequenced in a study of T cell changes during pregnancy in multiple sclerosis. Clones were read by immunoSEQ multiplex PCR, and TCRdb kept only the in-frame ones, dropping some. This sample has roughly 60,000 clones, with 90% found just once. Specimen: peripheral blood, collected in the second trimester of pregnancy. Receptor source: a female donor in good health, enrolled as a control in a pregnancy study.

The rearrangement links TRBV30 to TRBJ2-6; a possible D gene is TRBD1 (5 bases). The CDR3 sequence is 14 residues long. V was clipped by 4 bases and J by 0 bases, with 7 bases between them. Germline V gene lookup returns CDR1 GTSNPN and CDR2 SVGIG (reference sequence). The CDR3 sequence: CAWTRASGANVLTF. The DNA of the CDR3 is TGTGCCTGGACCAGGGCCTCTGGGGCCAACGTCCTGACTTTC.

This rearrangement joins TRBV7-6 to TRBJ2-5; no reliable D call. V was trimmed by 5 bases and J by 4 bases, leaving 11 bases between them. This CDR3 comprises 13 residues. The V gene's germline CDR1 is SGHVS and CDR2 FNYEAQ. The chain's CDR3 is CASSTRTGETQYF. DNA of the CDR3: TGTGCCAGCAGCACGCGAACGGGAGAGACCCAGTACTTC.

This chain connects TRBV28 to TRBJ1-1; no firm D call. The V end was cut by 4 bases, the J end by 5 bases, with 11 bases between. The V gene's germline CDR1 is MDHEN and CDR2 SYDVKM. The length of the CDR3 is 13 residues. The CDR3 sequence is CASSSGGQTEAFF. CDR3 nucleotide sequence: TGTGCCAGCAGTTCCGGCGGGCAGACTGAAGCTTTCTTT.

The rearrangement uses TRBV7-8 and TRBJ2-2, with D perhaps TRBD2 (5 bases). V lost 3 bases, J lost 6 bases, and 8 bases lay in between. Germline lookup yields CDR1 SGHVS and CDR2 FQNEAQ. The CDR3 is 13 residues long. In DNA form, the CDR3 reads TGTGCCAGCAGCTTTCGGAGGCCCGGGGAGCTGTTTTTT. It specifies CASSFRRPGELFF.

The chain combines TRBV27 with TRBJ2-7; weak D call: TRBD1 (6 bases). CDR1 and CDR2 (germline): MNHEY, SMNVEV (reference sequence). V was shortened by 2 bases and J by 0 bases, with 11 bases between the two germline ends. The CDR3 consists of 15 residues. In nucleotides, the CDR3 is TGTGCCAGCAGTTTAACAGGGTACACCTCCTACGAGCAGTACTTC. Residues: CASSLTGYTSYEQYF.

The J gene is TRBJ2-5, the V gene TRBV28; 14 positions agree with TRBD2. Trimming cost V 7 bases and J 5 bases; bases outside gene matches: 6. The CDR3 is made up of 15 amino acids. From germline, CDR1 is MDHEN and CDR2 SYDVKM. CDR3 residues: CASIGTSGSDETQYF. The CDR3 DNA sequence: TGTGCCAGCATTGGGACTAGCGGGAGTGATGAGACCCAGTACTTC.

The CDR3 spells CASSKRRVSDTQYF. As DNA, the CDR3 is TGTGCCAGCAGCAAGAGGAGGGTGTCAGATACGCAGTATTTT. V usage is TRBV11-3 and J usage is TRBJ2-3; TRBD2 is a possible D gene (6 bases). Trimming removed 5 bases at V and 4 bases at J, with 13 bases between. Germline lookup yields CDR1 SGHNT and CDR2 YENEEA. There are 14 residues in the CDR3.

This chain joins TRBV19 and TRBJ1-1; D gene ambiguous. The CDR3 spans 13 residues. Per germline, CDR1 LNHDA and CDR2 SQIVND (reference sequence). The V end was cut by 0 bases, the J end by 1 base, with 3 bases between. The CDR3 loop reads CASSIDRNTEAFF. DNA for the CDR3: TGTGCCAGTAGTATAGACAGGAACACTGAAGCTTTCTTT.

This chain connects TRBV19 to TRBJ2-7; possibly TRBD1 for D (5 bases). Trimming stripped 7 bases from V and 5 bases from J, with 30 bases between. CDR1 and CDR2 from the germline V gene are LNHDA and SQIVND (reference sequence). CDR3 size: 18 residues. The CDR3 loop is CASMDIGGLGRGLDEQYF. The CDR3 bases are TGTGCCAGTATGGATATTGGCGGATTGGGTAGGGGCTTGGACGAGCAGTACTTC.

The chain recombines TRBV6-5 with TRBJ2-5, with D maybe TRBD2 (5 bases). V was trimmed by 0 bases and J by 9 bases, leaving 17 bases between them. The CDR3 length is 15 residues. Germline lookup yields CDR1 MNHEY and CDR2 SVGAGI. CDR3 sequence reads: CASSYSGEPAQAQYF. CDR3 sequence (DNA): TGTGCCAGCAGTTACTCGGGAGAGCCAGCCCAGGCCCAGTACTTC.

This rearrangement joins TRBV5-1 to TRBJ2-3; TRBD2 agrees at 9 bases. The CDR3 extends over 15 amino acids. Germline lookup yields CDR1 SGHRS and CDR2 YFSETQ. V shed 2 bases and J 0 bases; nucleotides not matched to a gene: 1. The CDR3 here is CASSLAGGSTDTQYF. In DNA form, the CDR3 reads TGCGCCAGCAGCTTAGCGGGGGGCAGCACAGATACGCAGTATTTT.